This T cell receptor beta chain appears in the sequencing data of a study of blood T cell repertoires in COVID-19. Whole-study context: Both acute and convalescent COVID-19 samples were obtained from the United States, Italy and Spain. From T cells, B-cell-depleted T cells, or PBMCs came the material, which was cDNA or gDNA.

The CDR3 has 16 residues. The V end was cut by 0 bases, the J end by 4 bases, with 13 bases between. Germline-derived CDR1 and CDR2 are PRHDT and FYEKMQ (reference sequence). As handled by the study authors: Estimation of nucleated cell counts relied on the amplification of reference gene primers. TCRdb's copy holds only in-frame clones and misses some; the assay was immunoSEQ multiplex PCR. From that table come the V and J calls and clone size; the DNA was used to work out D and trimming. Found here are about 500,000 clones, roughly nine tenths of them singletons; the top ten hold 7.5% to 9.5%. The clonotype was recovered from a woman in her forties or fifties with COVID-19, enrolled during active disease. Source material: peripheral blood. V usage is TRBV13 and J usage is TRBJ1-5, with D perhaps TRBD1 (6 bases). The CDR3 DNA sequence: TGTGCCAGCAGCTTAGGACGACAGGACTTGAATCAGCCCCAGCATTTT. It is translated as CASSLGRQDLNQPQHF.